The present entry profiles one T cell receptor beta chain with its context. Antigen: not known. A second roughly 6 to 12 cycle PCR used barcoded and J-beta primers. One entry per CDR3 protein, called by TCRdb with MiXCR from the 5' RACE reads. The repertoire includes roughly 1.6 million distinct CDR3 sequences, roughly a third of them detected once, and around 11% sits in the top ten. V was pared by 5 bases and J by 9 bases, with 13 bases of the junction left unmatched. The CDR3 is 15 amino acids. The sample belongs to a study of blood T cells in healthy people across ages. Study-wide findings and caveats: Naive T cell percentage showed a strong correlation with TCR beta diversity.

Sequences were obtained from blood. The receptor was derived from a woman aged 25-40 years in good health. J is TRBJ2-1 and V is TRBV12-3 or TRBV12-4, with 7 nucleotides matching TRBD2. This CDR3 is CASSAETSYGGEQFF. The CDR3 DNA sequence: TGTGCCAGCAGTGCCGAGACTAGCTACGGCGGTGAGCAGTTCTTC.